The entry below gives a single T cell receptor (beta chain) sequence along with its context. These data belong to a study of OX40 agonist ivuxolimab in advanced cancers. Clones were sequenced by immunoSEQ multiplex PCR, and TCRdb holds only the in-frame ones, with some missing. The sample shows more than 65,000 clones, about three quarters of them seen only once. The CDR3 runs to 14 residues. Germline V gene data show CDR1 as MNHEY and CDR2 as SVGAGI. The J segment lost 3 bases and the V segment lost 4 bases, leaving 4 bases of the junction unmatched. The sample was CD4+ or CD8+ T cells sorted from blood, taken in a trial of the OX40 agonist ivuxolimab. The TCR sequence derives from an adult with an advanced solid tumor such as melanoma, head and neck, liver or kidney cancer. V gene TRBV6-5 combines with J gene TRBJ2-7; 9 nucleotides line up with TRBD1. CDR3: CASSSTGGDYEQYF. DNA for the CDR3: TGTGCCAGCAGTTCGACAGGGGGAGACTACGAGCAGTACTTC.